This T cell receptor beta chain was retrieved from a study of neurological immune-mediated disorders. Sorted libraries used some 920,000 CD4+ or CD8+ T cells. Overall study results and limits: TCR clonal expansion peaked in HTLV-1-associated myelopathy patients and was lowest in multiple sclerosis patients.

Germline CDR1 and CDR2: MNHEY and SMNVEV (reference sequence). J was trimmed by 4 bases and V by 8 bases; bases with no gene match: 14. CDR3 length equals 17 residues. This clonotype was counted ten times or more. Its specificity is unknown. With 10-nucleotide random UMIs, 5'RACE was used to make the cDNA. From the 5' RACE reads, TCRdb called clonotypes with MiXCR, one entry per CDR3 protein. The sample shows under 15,000 distinct CDR3 sequences, less than 15% of them seen only once. Sequencing input: CD8+ T cells from blood. The rearrangement uses TRBV27 and TRBJ2-3; TRBD1 agrees at 11 bases. This clonotype was sampled from a female donor with HTLV-1-associated myelopathy (HAM/TSP). CDR3 amino acids: CASPHSLRDRGSDTQYF. The CDR3 nucleotides read TGTGCCAGCCCTCACTCCCTCCGGGACAGGGGGTCAGATACGCAGTATTTT.